This T cell receptor beta chain stems from a study of T cells in Graves' hyperthyroidism and ophthalmopathy. Study-level background: The blood sample was taken at first diagnosis, before treatment began.

This clonotype showed up many times. For Graves' hyperthyroidism to be stable, ophthalmopathy could not progress within 18 months. TCR beta CDR3 regions were amplified from RNA. TCR CDR3 regions were first amplified by RT-PCR with HTBI primers. TCRdb re-called the multiplex PCR reads through MiXCR, storing one row per CDR3 protein. There are some 180,000 distinct CDR3 sequences in the sample; about a sixth occur only once, and about 29% lies in the top ten. The receptor was isolated from a woman between 50 and 59 years old with Graves' hyperthyroidism. The material sequenced was blood.

The CDR3: CASSFKRGFEQYF. The CDR3 bases are TGTGCCAGCAGCTTCAAAAGGGGGTTCGAGCAGTACTTC. V and J are TRBV7-2 and TRBJ2-7, with D maybe TRBD1 (6 bases). The germline V gene has CDR1 SGHTA and CDR2 FQGNSA. The CDR3 runs to 13 residues. The germline V and J ends were trimmed by 3 bases and 6 bases, with 12 bases remaining between them.